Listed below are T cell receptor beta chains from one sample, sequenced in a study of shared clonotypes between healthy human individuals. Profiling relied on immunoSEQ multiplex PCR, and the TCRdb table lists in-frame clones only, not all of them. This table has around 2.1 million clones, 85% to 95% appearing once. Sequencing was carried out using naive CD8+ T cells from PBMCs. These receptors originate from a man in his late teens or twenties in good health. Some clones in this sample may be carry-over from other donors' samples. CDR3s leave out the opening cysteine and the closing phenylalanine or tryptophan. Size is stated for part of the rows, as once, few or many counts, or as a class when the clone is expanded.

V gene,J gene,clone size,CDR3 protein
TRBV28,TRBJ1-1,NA,ASSLGRTNTEAF
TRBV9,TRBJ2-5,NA,ASSEQLSGGETQY
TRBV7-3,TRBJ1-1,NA,ASSPLGQGTEAF
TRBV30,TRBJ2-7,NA,AWRDLTGGKHEQY
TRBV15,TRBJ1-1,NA,ATSGKGGLNTEAF
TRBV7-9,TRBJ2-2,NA,ASSAGTGLAGELF
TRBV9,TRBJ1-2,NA,ASSGSYGYGYT
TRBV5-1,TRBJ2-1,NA,ASSRGMLSLAGGGADEQF
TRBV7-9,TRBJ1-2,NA,ASSRPRADGYT
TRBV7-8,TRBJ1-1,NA,ASSSWGTEAF
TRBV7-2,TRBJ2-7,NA,ASSQSSNYEQY
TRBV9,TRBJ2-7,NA,ASSDPFGDPEHEQY
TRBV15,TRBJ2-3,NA,ATSGRLAGFTDTQY
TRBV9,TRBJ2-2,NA,ASSTPPGELF
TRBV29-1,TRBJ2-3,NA,SAGVRAADTQY
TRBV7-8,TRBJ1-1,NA,ASSPDSSEAF
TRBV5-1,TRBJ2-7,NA,ASSLGLGEYEQY
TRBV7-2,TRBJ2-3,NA,ASSQRGASGTDTQY
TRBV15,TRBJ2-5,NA,ATSRDGTGLTETQY
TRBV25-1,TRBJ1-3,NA,ASKGNRAGNTIY
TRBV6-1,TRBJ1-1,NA,ASSEKQGASTEAF
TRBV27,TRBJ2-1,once,ASSTWTEEQF
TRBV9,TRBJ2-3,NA,ASSAQREIDADTQY
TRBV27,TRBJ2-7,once,ASSTPGQGRYEQY
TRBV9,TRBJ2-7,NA,ASSLQGGREQY
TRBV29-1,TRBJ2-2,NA,SVYGGTITGELF
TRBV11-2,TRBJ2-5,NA,ASSHPVRGAWETQY
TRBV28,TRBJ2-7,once,ASSPGLAGVEQY
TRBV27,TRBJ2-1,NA,ASSTRQGRGYNEQF
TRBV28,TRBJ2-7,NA,ASRPNAGKVYEQY
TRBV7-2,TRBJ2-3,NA,ASSPETGYTDTQY
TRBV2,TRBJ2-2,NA,ASSDVSGVVTGELF
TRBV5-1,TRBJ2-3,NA,ASSLVLRGSTDTQY
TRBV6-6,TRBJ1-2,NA,ASNPDRDNYGYT
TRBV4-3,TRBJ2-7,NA,ASSQGASGRAYEQY
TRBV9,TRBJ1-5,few,ASSVGPRWNQPQH
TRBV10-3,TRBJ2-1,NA,AITTSGRHEQF
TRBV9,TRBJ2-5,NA,ASSAGVKGTRETQY
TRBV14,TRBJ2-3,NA,ASSQDSWGLSTDTQY
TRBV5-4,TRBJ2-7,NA,ASSLGLEDYEQY
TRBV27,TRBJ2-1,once,ASSLWVYGEQF